This passage covers 5 T cell receptor beta chains from one sample sequenced in a study of breast tumors, draining lymph nodes, adjacent tissues. MiXCR, run by TCRdb on the multiplex PCR reads, gives a single entry per CDR3 protein. The table has 30,000 to 40,000 distinct CDR3 sequences, 63% seen once. The sample taken for sequencing was breast tumor tissue. These receptors originate from a female donor with breast cancer. Some clones in this sample may be carry-over from other donors' samples.

This clonotype was seen only a few times. The CDR3 reads CSAAGTGGYNEQFF. Written as DNA, the CDR3 is TGCAGTGCTGCCGGGACAGGGGGCTACAATGAGCAGTTCTTC. The V and J genes are TRBV20-1 and TRBJ2-1, with 11 bases matching TRBD1. J gave up 3 bases and V 5 bases, and 3 bases lay outside the gene matches. Germline loops: CDR1 DFQATT, CDR2 SNEGSKA (reference sequence). This CDR3 region has 14 residues.

This clonotype was seen a handful of times. The genes are TRBV28 and TRBJ1-4; D gene uncertain. Germline assignment: CDR1 MDHEN and CDR2 SYDVKM. The V and J ends lost 6 bases and 8 bases respectively, with 10 bases between them. The CDR3 is made up of 12 amino acids. The CDR3 spells CASRPRFEKLFF. The CDR3 DNA is TGTGCCAGCAGACCTCGCTTCGAAAAACTGTTTTTT.

This clonotype occurred once. The genes are TRBV6-1 and TRBJ2-1; the D gene is possibly TRBD2 (6 bases). Trimming took 4 bases from V and 4 from J, leaving 14 bases between them. Germline loops: CDR1 MNHNS, CDR2 SASEGT. The CDR3 is 15 amino acids. The CDR3 sequence: CASSVSRDLYNEQFF. CDR3 coding DNA: TGTGCCAGCAGTGTTTCGCGGGACCTATACAATGAGCAGTTCTTC.

This rearrangement joins TRBV2 to TRBJ2-7; D gene unclear. There are 12 residues in the CDR3. The V end lost 7 bases, the J end lost 2 bases, and 9 bases lay between the germline ends. The germline gives CDR1 SNHLY, CDR2 FYNNEI. CDR3 sequence (DNA): TGTGCCAGCACGGTGTTTACCTACGAGCAGTACTTC. This gives the protein CASTVFTYEQYF.

This clonotype was detected once. The J gene is TRBJ2-5, the V gene TRBV7-2; perhaps TRBD2 as D (6 bases). CDR3 size: 15 residues. The germline gives CDR1 SGHTA, CDR2 FQGNSA. The V gene lost 5 bases and the J gene lost 5 bases, with 18 bases spanning the gap. CDR3 amino acids: CASSPRWSRGETQYF. CDR3 bases: TGTGCCAGCAGCCCGCGTTGGTCACGGGGGGAGACCCAGTACTTC. Together with reference TRBV7-2 and TRBJ2-5, the CDR3 gives the full variable domain: GAGVSQSPSNKVTEKGKDVELRCDPISGHTALYWYRQSLGQGLEFLIYFQGNSAPDKSGLPSDRFSAERTGGSVSTLTIQRTQQEDSAVYLCASSPRWSRGETQYFGPGTRLLVL.